These 32 T cell receptor beta chains were sequenced from one sample in a study of shared clonotypes between healthy human individuals. Method: immunoSEQ multiplex PCR; TCRdb's copy keeps in-frame clones and lacks some. Among some 2.4 million clones listed, over 85% were seen once. Sample: naive CD4+ T cells from PBMCs. The subset denotes: CD45RA+ positively selected. The receptors here all came from a man younger than 30 in good health. Some clones in this sample may be carry-over from other donors' samples.

The chain combines TRBV29-1 with TRBJ2-1; D may be TRBD1 (6 bases). This CDR3 is 12 amino acids long. V shed 7 bases and J shed 3 bases, with 10 bases lying between them. Germline values: CDR1 SQVTM, CDR2 ANQGSEA. The CDR3 region is CSGADSYNEQFF. DNA for the CDR3: TGCAGCGGGGCGGACAGCTACAATGAGCAGTTCTTC.

The chain is built from TRBV6-4 and TRBJ2-3, with a possible D match to TRBD2 (5 bases). Between the trimmed V and J ends, which lost 3 bases and 4 bases, there was a span of 14 bases. The CDR3 is 15 amino acids. The germline CDR1 and CDR2 sequences are MRHNA and SNTAGT. CDR3 amino acids: CASSDLHGSADTQYF. For the CDR3, the DNA is TGTGCCAGCAGTGATTTGCATGGGAGCGCAGATACGCAGTATTTT.

V is TRBV25-1 and J is TRBJ2-7; no clear D. Trimming left V 1 base short and J 0 bases short, with 10 bases between. The CDR3 has 15 residues. Germline V gives CDR1 MGHDK, CDR2 SYGVNS. The CDR3 spells CASSELGSLSYEQYF. Here the CDR3 DNA reads TGTGCCAGCAGTGAATTGGGGTCCCTCTCCTACGAGCAGTACTTC.

The gene calls are TRBV6-5 and TRBJ2-7; tentatively, D is TRBD2 (7 bases). This CDR3 spans 13 amino acids. The V end lost 4 bases, the J end lost 6 bases, and 13 bases lay between the germline ends. In germline, CDR1 is MNHEY, CDR2 SVGAGI. CDR3 in DNA: TGTGCCAGCAGTTTCGGGGGGCCTGGCGAGCAGTACTTC. It yields the protein CASSFGGPGEQYF.

In nucleotides, the CDR3 is TGTGCCAGCAGCCTCAGCCCGGCGGGAGTCCTTGAGCAGTTCTTC. Protein: CASSLSPAGVLEQFF. This sequence joins TRBV9 and TRBJ2-1, with TRBD2 identical over 7 bases. V was pared by 4 bases and J by 9 bases, with 13 bases of the junction left unmatched. From germline, CDR1 is SGDLS and CDR2 YYNGEE. The CDR3 contains 15 residues. Supplemented by reference TRBV9 and TRBJ2-1, the full variable domain reads DSGVTQTPKHLITATGQRVTLRCSPRSGDLSVYWYQQSLDQGLQFLIQYYNGEERAKGNILERFSAQQFPDLHSELNLSSLELGDSALYFCASSLSPAGVLEQFFGPGTRLTVL.

The chain couples TRBV7-9 to TRBJ2-2, with 7 positions matching TRBD1. The CDR3 has 14 amino acids. Germline V CDR1 and CDR2: SEHNR, FQNEAQ (reference sequence). V was pared by 5 bases and J by 7 bases, with 7 bases of the junction left unmatched. The CDR3 here is CASSPTGVGGELFF. DNA of the CDR3: TGTGCCAGCAGCCCAACAGGGGTTGGCGGGGAGCTGTTTTTT.

This rearrangement joins TRBV5-5 to TRBJ1-2; D is possibly TRBD1 (6 bases). Trimming left V 4 bases short and J 3 bases short, with 13 bases between. There are 14 residues in the CDR3. Germline lookup yields CDR1 SGHKS and CDR2 YYEKEE (reference sequence). The CDR3 loop reads CASSPRDTDYGYTF. CDR3 nucleotides: TGTGCCAGCAGCCCCCGGGACACGGACTATGGCTACACCTTC.

With respect to this clone: One end of the junction varies from germline; a read error may be responsible. The chain couples TRBV11-2 to TRBJ2-3; either TRBD1 or TRBD2 may supply D (5 bases each). In germline, CDR1 is SGHAT, CDR2 FQNNGV. CDR3 size: 13 residues. CDR3 bases: TGTGCCAGCAGCCCTGGAGGTACAGGTACGCAGTATTTT. It yields the protein CASSPGGTGTQYF. Variable domain in full (rest from reference TRBV11-2 and TRBJ2-3): EAGVAQSPRYKIIEKRQSVAFWCNPISGHATLYWYQQILGQGPKLLIQFQNNGVVDDSQLPKDRFSAERLKGVDSTLKIQPAKLEDSAVYLCASSPGGTGTQYFGPGTRLTVL.

J is TRBJ2-7 and V is TRBV9; 9 nucleotides line up with TRBD1. After removal of 3 bases from V and 3 bases from J, the junction contained 13 bases not matched to a gene. This CDR3 contains 17 residues. The germline gives CDR1 SGDLS, CDR2 YYNGEE. CDR3 in DNA: TGTGCCAGCAGCGCCGCCCCCCCCGGGACAGGGAACTACGAGCAGTACTTC. It yields the protein CASSAAPPGTGNYEQYF.

The chain couples TRBV13 to TRBJ2-7; TRBD1 might be the D (5 bases). The germline V gene has CDR1 PRHDT and CDR2 FYEKMQ (reference sequence). The CDR3 contains 16 residues. The V end was cut by 2 bases, the J end by 2 bases, with 16 bases between. The CDR3 region has the DNA TGTGCCAGCAGCTTATCGCTGACGTGGGGCACCTACGAGCAGTACTTC. Protein product: CASSLSLTWGTYEQYF.

The gene calls are TRBV30 and TRBJ2-3; the D gene is possibly TRBD1 (6 bases). This CDR3 has 12 amino acids. Trimming took 3 bases from V and 5 from J, leaving 9 bases between them. CDR1 and CDR2 (germline): GTSNPN, SVGIG (reference sequence). This CDR3 reads CAWRQGGDTQYF. CDR3 coding DNA: TGTGCCTGGAGGCAAGGGGGAGATACGCAGTATTTT.

This chain uses TRBV6-5 with TRBJ2-7; 11 bases match TRBD1. CDR1 is MNHEY and CDR2 is SVGAGI in the germline V gene. The CDR3 covers 16 residues. V was pared by 2 bases and J by 0 bases, with 3 bases of the junction left unmatched. The CDR3 DNA is TGTGCCAGCAGTTACCAAGGACAGGGGGCCTCCTACGAGCAGTACTTC. It specifies CASSYQGQGASYEQYF.

The chain is built from TRBV10-3 and TRBJ2-5; D not resolved. CDR3 length equals 14 residues. The V and J ends lost 6 bases and 0 bases respectively, with 11 bases between them. The germline V gene has CDR1 ENHRY and CDR2 SYGVKD. DNA for the CDR3: TGTGCCATCAGCGCGAACCGGGACCAAGAGACCCAGTACTTC. The encoded protein is CAISANRDQETQYF.

The V and J genes are TRBV28 and TRBJ1-6; no reliable D call. There are 12 residues in the CDR3. Germline CDR1 MDHEN, CDR2 SYDVKM. V lost 6 bases and J 10 bases, leaving 10 bases between the germline ends. The CDR3, as DNA: TGTGCCAGCAGGGTAGGTGCGTCACCCCTCCACTTT. Protein: CASRVGASPLHF.

This rearrangement joins TRBV30 to TRBJ2-4; TRBD1 agrees at 7 bases. The CDR3 totals 16 residues. After removal of 3 bases from V and 5 bases from J, the junction contained 13 bases not matched to a gene. Germline CDR1 and CDR2: GTSNPN and SVGIG (reference sequence). Here the CDR3 reads CAWRAGGPWTQNIQYF. DNA of the CDR3: TGTGCCTGGAGGGCAGGGGGACCCTGGACCCAAAACATTCAGTACTTC.

This chain links TRBV27 with TRBJ2-3, with D perhaps TRBD2 (5 bases). CDR1 is MNHEY, CDR2 SMNVEV, per germline (reference sequence). Deletions cut 5 bases from V and 4 bases from J, with 19 bases between. This CDR3 spans 16 amino acids. CDR3 bases: TGTGCCAGCAGTCCCCTCCTTGGACTGGTGGCAGATACGCAGTATTTT. It encodes CASSPLLGLVADTQYF.

This chain joins TRBV21-1 and TRBJ1-3; TRBD1, as called in the table, went unchecked against the DNA. TRBV21-1 is a pseudogene locus. The CDR3 is 16 amino acids. The chain's CDR3 is CASSMTRGPGGNTIYF. The CDR3 DNA follows: TGTGCCAGCAGCATGACGAGGGGGCCAGGAGGAAACACCATATATTTT.

The chain has TRBV28 and TRBJ2-1; D possibly corresponds to TRBD1 (5 bases). The germline V gene has CDR1 MDHEN and CDR2 SYDVKM. This CDR3 spans 16 amino acids. With 7 bases removed from V and 0 bases from J, the gap between germline ends came to 16 bases. Here the CDR3 DNA reads TGTGCCAGCAAGAAGCTGACAGCGAGCTCCTACAATGAGCAGTTCTTC. Its protein product is CASKKLTASSYNEQFF. Together with reference TRBV28 and TRBJ2-1, the CDR3 gives the full variable domain: DVKVTQSSRYLVKRTGEKVFLECVQDMDHENMFWYRQDPGLGLRLIYFSYDVKMKEKGDIPEGYSVSREKKERFSLILESASTNQTSMYLCASKKLTASSYNEQFFGPGTRLTVL.

In this sample, this clone turned up once. The chain carries TRBV6-1 and TRBJ1-4, with D tentatively TRBD1 (6 bases). The CDR3 extends over 16 amino acids. The V end lost 2 bases, the J end lost 8 bases, and 18 bases lay between the germline ends. Germline V gives CDR1 MNHNS, CDR2 SASEGT. The CDR3: CASSETNRVWDEKLFF. Here the CDR3 DNA reads TGTGCCAGCAGTGAAACTAACAGGGTGTGGGACGAAAAACTGTTTTTT.

This chain joins TRBV5-1 and TRBJ2-2, with 13 positions matching TRBD2. Germline V gene sequence: CDR1 SGHRS, CDR2 YFSETQ. This CDR3 has 19 amino acids. V was clipped by 0 bases and J by 5 bases; unmatched bases: 10. The CDR3 bases are TGCGCCAGCAGCTTGGGGACTAGCGGGAGCCCCGGAGGAACCGGGGAGCTGTTTTTT. The encoded protein is CASSLGTSGSPGGTGELFF. The full variable domain, its missing parts supplied by reference TRBV5-1 and TRBJ2-2, is KAGVTQTPRYLIKTRGQQVTLSCSPISGHRSVSWYQQTPGQGLQFLFEYFSETQRNKGNFPGRFSGRQFSNSRSEMNVSTLELGDSALYLCASSLGTSGSPGGTGELFFGEGSRLTVL.

The chain is built from TRBV2 and TRBJ2-7; D is possibly TRBD1 (5 bases). Trimming removed 4 bases from V and 2 bases from J, with 6 bases in between. Germline CDR1 reads SNHLY; CDR2 reads FYNNEI. CDR3 length equals 12 residues. The CDR3 coding sequence is TGTGCCAGCAGTGCGGACACCTACGAGCAGTACTTC. Residues: CASSADTYEQYF.

The rearrangement uses TRBV30 and TRBJ1-1, with unresolved D. This CDR3 region has 14 residues. V was trimmed by 4 bases and J by 0 bases, leaving 12 bases between them. Germline assignment: CDR1 GTSNPN and CDR2 SVGIG (reference sequence). The CDR3, as DNA: TGTGCCTGGACCCGAGGGCAGATGAACACTGAAGCTTTCTTT. It codes for CAWTRGQMNTEAFF.

Worth noting for this clone: The sample holds other DNA sequences that translate to the same CDR3. DNA of the CDR3: TGCGCCAGCAGCTCTTCGGGACAGGGTTACGAGCAGTACTTC. It encodes CASSSSGQGYEQYF. The V and J genes are TRBV5-1 and TRBJ2-7, with 9 bases aligning to TRBD1. Losses at the gene ends were 3 bases for V and 4 bases for J; bases not matched to a gene: 5. The germline gives CDR1 SGHRS, CDR2 YFSETQ. The CDR3 length is 14 residues. Full variable domain (rest looked up from reference TRBV5-1 and TRBJ2-7): KAGVTQTPRYLIKTRGQQVTLSCSPISGHRSVSWYQQTPGQGLQFLFEYFSETQRNKGNFPGRFSGRQFSNSRSEMNVSTLELGDSALYLCASSSSGQGYEQYFGPGTRLTVT.

The rearrangement uses TRBV28 and TRBJ2-7; a weak D match, TRBD2 (5 bases). Germline V gives CDR1 MDHEN, CDR2 SYDVKM. The CDR3 sequence is 15 residues long. V was shortened by 6 bases and J by 5 bases, with 20 bases between the two germline ends. DNA for the CDR3: TGTGCCAGCAGCCCTGCCCCGTATGGGGAGCACGAGCAGTACTTC. This encodes CASSPAPYGEHEQYF.

The chain uses TRBV9 and TRBJ2-1; TRBD2 matches at 8 bases. Germline CDR1 SGDLS, CDR2 YYNGEE. This CDR3 comprises 15 residues. V dropped 4 bases and J dropped 2; count of bases not matched to a gene: 5. CDR3 protein: CASSTGTRAYNEQFF. For the CDR3, the DNA is TGTGCCAGCAGCACTGGGACTAGGGCCTACAATGAGCAGTTCTTC.

The chain has TRBV21-1 and TRBJ2-5; TRBD2, the table's D call, was not compared with the DNA. TRBV21-1 is a known pseudogene. There are 22 residues in the CDR3. The DNA of the CDR3 is TGTGCCAGCAGCAAAGGATTTCGGAGGACTAGCGGGAGAGTAACGTTTGTAGAGACCCAGTACTTC. Translation gives CASSKGFRRTSGRVTFVETQYF.

The gene calls are TRBV28 and TRBJ2-7; D is ambiguous. The CDR3 has 13 amino acids. Trimming removed 3 bases from V and 2 bases from J, with 8 bases in between. The germline CDR1 and CDR2 sequences are MDHEN and SYDVKM. The CDR3 reads CASSLRTTYEQYF. The CDR3, as DNA: TGTGCCAGCAGTTTGCGAACCACCTACGAGCAGTACTTC.

This clone appeared a single time. This chain uses TRBV11-2 with TRBJ2-1; TRBD2 matches at 9 bases. This CDR3 is 16 amino acids long. The V gene's germline CDR1 is SGHAT and CDR2 FQNNGV. Trimming at V came to 5 bases and at J to 4 bases, leaving 9 bases not matched to a gene. CDR3 sequence: CASSPAGGMPYNEQFF. The CDR3 region has the DNA TGTGCCAGCAGCCCGGCGGGAGGGATGCCTTACAATGAGCAGTTCTTC.

The chain links TRBV6-1 to TRBJ1-5; TRBD1 matches at 7 bases. This CDR3 has 15 residues. The V segment lost 6 bases and the J segment 4 bases; nucleotides outside the gene matches: 9. Germline-derived CDR1 and CDR2 are MNHNS and SASEGT. As DNA, the CDR3 is TGTGCCAGCAGGCTTCGGGACAGTCTTAATCAGCCCCAGCATTTT. This sequence encodes CASRLRDSLNQPQHF.

The chain uses TRBV6-1 and TRBJ1-6; 8 bases are a match to TRBD1. Losses at the gene ends were 7 bases for V and 10 bases for J; bases not matched to a gene: 9. This CDR3 has 14 residues. Per germline, CDR1 MNHNS and CDR2 SASEGT. The CDR3 protein is CASIRTGTVSPLHF. The DNA for the CDR3 is TGTGCCAGCATTAGGACAGGGACTGTCTCACCCCTCCACTTT.

This clone was recorded only once. V and J are TRBV10-3 and TRBJ2-1, with TRBD2 matching over 9 bases. The CDR3 totals 17 residues. J gave up 7 bases and V 1 base, and 11 bases lay outside the gene matches. The germline CDR1 and CDR2 sequences are ENHRY and SYGVKD. CDR3 coding DNA: TGTGCCATCAGTGAGTGGGGCGGGAGGGCCTATGATAATGAGCAGTTCTTC. Amino acids: CAISEWGGRAYDNEQFF.

This sequence joins TRBV2 and TRBJ1-1; no firm D call. Germline V CDR1 and CDR2: SNHLY, FYNNEI. CDR3 size: 14 residues. V was pared by 3 bases and J by 4 bases, with 12 bases between. In DNA form, the CDR3 reads TGTGCCAGCAGTGAGGCCAGGAGAGGCACTGAAGCTTTCTTT. Residues: CASSEARRGTEAFF.